What follows is one TCR beta chain and its context. Its antigen is still unknown. Sequenced by immunoSEQ multiplex PCR; TCRdb stores in-frame clones only, minus some. The sample holds roughly 380,000 clones, more than 75% seen once. The data were obtained in a study of Ad26.COV2.S vaccination and SARS-CoV-2 variants. Looked up from germline, CDR1 is MNHEY and CDR2 is SVGAGI. Trimming removed 2 bases at V and 2 bases at J, with 8 bases between. This CDR3 spans 14 amino acids. Treatment noted: around 19 received Ad26.COV2.S at low or high dose, single or two shots; about 5 received placebo; per-sample allocation not given. At day 63 after the first vaccine or placebo injection, samples were drawn. General study findings and limits: Breadth of non-spike TCRs did not differ between vaccinees and placebo recipients.

V is TRBV6-5 and J is TRBJ2-3; D ambiguous. This clonotype was sampled from a person aged 18-65 years who received the Ad26.COV2.S COVID-19 vaccine or a placebo. The specimen was peripheral blood, collected in a trial of Ad26.COV2.S vaccine versus placebo. CDR3 residues: CASSYRRYTDTQYF. In DNA form, the CDR3 reads TGTGCCAGCAGTTACCGGCGATACACAGATACGCAGTATTTT.